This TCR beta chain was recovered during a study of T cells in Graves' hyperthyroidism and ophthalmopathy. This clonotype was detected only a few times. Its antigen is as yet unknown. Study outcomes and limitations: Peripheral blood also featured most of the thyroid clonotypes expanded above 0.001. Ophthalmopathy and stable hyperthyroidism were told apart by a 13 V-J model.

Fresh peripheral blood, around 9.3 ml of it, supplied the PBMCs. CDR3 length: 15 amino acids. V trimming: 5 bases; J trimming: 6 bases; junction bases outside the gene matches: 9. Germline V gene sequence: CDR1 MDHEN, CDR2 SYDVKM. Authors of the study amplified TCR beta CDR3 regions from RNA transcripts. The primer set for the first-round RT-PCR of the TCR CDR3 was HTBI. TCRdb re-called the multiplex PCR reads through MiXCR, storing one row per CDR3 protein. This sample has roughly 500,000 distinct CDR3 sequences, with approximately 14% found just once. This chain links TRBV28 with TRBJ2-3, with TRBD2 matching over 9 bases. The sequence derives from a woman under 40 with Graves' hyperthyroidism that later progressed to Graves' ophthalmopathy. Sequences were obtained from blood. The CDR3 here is CASSPLAGVWDTQYF. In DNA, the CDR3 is TGTGCCAGCAGTCCCTTAGCGGGAGTCTGGGATACGCAGTATTTT.